Presented here are 3 T cell receptor beta chains from one specimen sequenced in a study of monozygotic twins with inflammatory bowel disease. TCRdb reprocessed the 5' RACE reads; each CDR3 protein has one entry and no DNA is given. This sample contains fewer than 550,000 distinct CDR3 sequences. The sample comprised blood. Receptors were obtained from a human donor with ulcerative colitis or Crohn's disease, or a healthy co-twin of an affected twin (not recorded which).

This chain links TRBV18 with TRBJ2-5; the D call of TRBD1 rests on TCRdb alone, since no DNA is present to check it. Per the germline V gene, CDR1 is KGHSH and CDR2 is LQKENI. CDR3 length: 16 amino acids. CDR3: CASSPRGTGGQETQYF.

The gene calls are TRBV20-1 and TRBJ2-7; the D gene TCRdb calls, TRBD1, cannot be checked with no DNA. The germline gives CDR1 DFQATT, CDR2 SNEGSKA (reference sequence). This CDR3 is built from 14 residues. The CDR3 sequence: CSARGTGAGYEQYF.

The V gene is TRBV27, the J gene TRBJ2-7; absent DNA, TCRdb's TRBD2 call cannot be checked. This CDR3 has 13 residues. Germline values: CDR1 MNHEY, CDR2 SMNVEV (reference sequence). CDR3 residues: CASTPTGLHEQYF.